Detailed here is one TCR beta chain. The data are from a study of blood T cell repertoires in COVID-19. Study details: Sources were T cells, B-cell-depleted T cells, or PBMCs; the material itself was cDNA or gDNA.

In the original analysis: Nucleated cell counts were estimated from reference gene primer amplification. Some clones are missing from TCRdb's copy, which holds only in-frame ones; the method was immunoSEQ multiplex PCR. V and J calls and clone size are given by that table; D and trimming were obtained from the DNA. The profile shows around 130,000 clones, around 77% of them singletons. Trimming removed 0 bases from V and 2 bases from J, with 10 bases in between. The CDR3 consists of 15 residues. Germline loops: CDR1 MNHEY, CDR2 SVGAGI. The chain is built from TRBV6-5 and TRBJ1-1; D is undetermined. This sequence originates from a human donor in a cohort sampled during active COVID-19. Sequenced material: peripheral blood. The CDR3 bases are TGTGCCAGCAGTTACTCGGCGACTTCAAACACTGAAGCTTTCTTT. Amino acid sequence: CASSYSATSNTEAFF.